The rows below give T cell receptor beta chains drawn from one sample of a study of cytomegalovirus exposure and HLA in healthy donors. Using immunoSEQ multiplex PCR, the repertoire was profiled, and TCRdb retains in-frame clones only, with some absent. This sample has 100,000 to 150,000 clones; around three quarters occur once, and the top ten carry roughly 4.2%. Input material: PBMCs. These receptor sequences come from a male donor in good health and CMV-seropositive. The CDR3 runs from the conserved cysteine through the conserved F or W. The D gene is left open where the match is weak. Part of the rows lack a size; the others show once, few, many or a class for expanded clones.

abundance	j_gene	d_gene	v_gene	CDR3nt	CDR3aa
few	TRBJ2-3	TRBD2	TRBV10-3	TGTGCCATCAGTGAGGCGCCCAGCGATGGAAGGCGGGGGAACACAGATACGCAGTATTTT	CAISEAPSDGRRGNTDTQYF
-	TRBJ2-7	-	TRBV7-3	TGTGCCAGCAGCTTCGTTGGCCAGGGTGTCTCCGAGCAGTACTTC	CASSFVGQGVSEQYF
-	TRBJ1-5	TRBD1	TRBV19	TGTGCCAGTAGTCCGCAGACAGGGAATAATCAGCCCCAGCATTTT	CASSPQTGNNQPQHF
-	TRBJ2-2	-	TRBV5-5	TGTGCCAGCAGCTTGGCGTCTCGGGGGGCCACCGGGGAGCTGTTTTTT	CASSLASRGATGELFF
-	TRBJ2-7	TRBD2	TRBV6-6	TGTGCCAGCGGGCGGACTAGGGCGAGCTCCTACGAGCAGTACTTC	CASGRTRASSYEQYF
-	TRBJ1-1	-	TRBV21-1	TGTGCCAGCAGCAAAGCACTCACGAACTGGAGGGACACTGAAGCTTTCTTT	CASSKALTNWRDTEAFF
-	TRBJ1-2	-	TRBV7-9	TGTGCCAGCAGCCCCCAGACAGCGTACCATGGCTACACCTTC	CASSPQTAYHGYTF
-	TRBJ2-3	TRBD2	TRBV30	TGTGCCTGGAGTCCCTTTCTAGCGGGAGACACAGATACGCAGTATTTT	CAWSPFLAGDTDTQYF
once	TRBJ1-5	TRBD1	TRBV2	TGTGCCAGCAGTGAAGCAAGGACAGGGGGCAGGCAGCCCCAGCATTTT	CASSEARTGGRQPQHF
-	TRBJ1-5	-	TRBV5-1	TGCGCCAGCGGTGTGGAGCCCAATCAGCCCCAGCATTTT	CASGVEPNQPQHF
-	TRBJ2-3	TRBD2	TRBV6-1	TGTGCCAGCAGTGGGACTAGCGGGAGGGCCGGGGGCACAGATACGCAGTATTTT	CASSGTSGRAGGTDTQYF
-	TRBJ2-1	-	TRBV4-1	TGCGCCAGCAGCCAAGTATCAGGGAAGAGCTACAATGAGCAGTTCTTC	CASSQVSGKSYNEQFF
-	TRBJ2-1	TRBD2	TRBV27	TGTGCCAGCAGTGTCGTCCCGGGACTAGCGGGAGGTAGGAATGAGCAGTTCTTC	CASSVVPGLAGGRNEQFF
-	TRBJ2-1	TRBD1	TRBV7-3	TGTGCCAGCAGCCTTTCCCGGACAGGGAGTTTATCCTCCTACAATGAGCAGTTCTTC	CASSLSRTGSLSSYNEQFF
-	TRBJ1-4	-	TRBV6-1	TGTGCCAGCAGTGCCAGCGCAGGGACAACTAATGAAAAACTGTTTTTT	CASSASAGTTNEKLFF
-	TRBJ1-2	-	TRBV18	TGTGCCAGCTCACCACTAGAGGGAAATGGCTACACCTTC	CASSPLEGNGYTF
-	TRBJ2-7	-	TRBV9	TGTGCCAGCAGCGTGCAAGCGGCCGCCTACGAGCAGTACTTC	CASSVQAAAYEQYF